This TCR beta chain was retrieved from a study of cytomegalovirus exposure and HLA in healthy donors. The CDR3 extends over 15 amino acids. Germline V gene data show CDR1 as SGHRS and CDR2 as YFSETQ. After removal of 1 base from V and 3 bases from J, the junction contained 5 bases not matched to a gene. Both 60 Vbeta primers and 13 Jbeta primers went into the PCR. Assay used: immunoSEQ multiplex PCR; TCRdb lists only in-frame clones, some missing. This sample has about 170,000 clones, with around 79% found just once. Sequencing used PBMCs. The receptor was derived from a woman aged 45 to 65 in good health and CMV-seropositive. The chain recombines TRBV5-1 with TRBJ1-1; 8 nucleotides agree with TRBD1. CDR3 in amino acids: CASSLWTGSDTEAFF. The CDR3 DNA follows: TGCGCCAGCAGCTTGTGGACAGGGTCGGACACTGAAGCTTTCTTT.